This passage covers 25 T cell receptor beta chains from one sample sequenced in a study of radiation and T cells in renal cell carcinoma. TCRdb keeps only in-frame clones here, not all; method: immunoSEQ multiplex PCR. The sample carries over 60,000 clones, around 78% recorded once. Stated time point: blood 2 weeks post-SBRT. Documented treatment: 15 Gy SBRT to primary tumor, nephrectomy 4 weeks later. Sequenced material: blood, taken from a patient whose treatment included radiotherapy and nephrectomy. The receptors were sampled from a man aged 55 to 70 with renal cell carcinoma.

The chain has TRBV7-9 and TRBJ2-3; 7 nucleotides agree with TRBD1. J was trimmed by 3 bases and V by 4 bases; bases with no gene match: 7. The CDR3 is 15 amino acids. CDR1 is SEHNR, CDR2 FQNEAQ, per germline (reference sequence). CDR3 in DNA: TGTGCCAGCAGCTACCCGGGACAGTCGACAGATACGCAGTATTTT. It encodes CASSYPGQSTDTQYF.

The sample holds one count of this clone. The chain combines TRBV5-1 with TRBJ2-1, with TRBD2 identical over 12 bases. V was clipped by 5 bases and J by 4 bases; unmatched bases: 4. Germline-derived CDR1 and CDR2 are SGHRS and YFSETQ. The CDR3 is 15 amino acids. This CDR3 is CASRRTSGNYNEQFF. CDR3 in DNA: TGCGCCAGCAGACGGACTAGCGGGAATTACAATGAGCAGTTCTTC.

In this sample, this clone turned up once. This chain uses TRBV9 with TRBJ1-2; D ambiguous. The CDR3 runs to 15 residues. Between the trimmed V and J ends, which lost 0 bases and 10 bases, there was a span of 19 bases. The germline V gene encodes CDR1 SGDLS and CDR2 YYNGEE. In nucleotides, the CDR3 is TGTGCCAGCAGCGTAGACCCGGGAACGGTTCAGGACTACACCTTC. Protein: CASSVDPGTVQDYTF.

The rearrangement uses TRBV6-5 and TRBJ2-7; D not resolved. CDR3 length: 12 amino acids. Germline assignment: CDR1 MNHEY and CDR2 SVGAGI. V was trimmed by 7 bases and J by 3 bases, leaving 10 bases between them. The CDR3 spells CASNEPVYEQYV. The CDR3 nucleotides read TGTGCCAGCAATGAACCCGTCTACGAGCAGTACGTC.

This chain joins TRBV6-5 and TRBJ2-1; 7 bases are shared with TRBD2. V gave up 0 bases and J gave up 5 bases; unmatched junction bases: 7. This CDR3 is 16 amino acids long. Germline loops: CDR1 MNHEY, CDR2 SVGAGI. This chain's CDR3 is CASSYSPSGYNNEQFF. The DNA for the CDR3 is TGTGCCAGCAGTTACTCACCTAGCGGTTACAACAATGAGCAGTTCTTC.

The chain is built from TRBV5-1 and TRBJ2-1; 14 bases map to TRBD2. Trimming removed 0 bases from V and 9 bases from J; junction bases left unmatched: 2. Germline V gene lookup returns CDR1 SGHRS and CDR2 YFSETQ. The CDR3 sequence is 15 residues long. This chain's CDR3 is CASSLVGLAGGEQFF. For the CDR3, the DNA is TGCGCCAGCAGCTTGGTTGGACTAGCGGGAGGTGAGCAGTTCTTC.

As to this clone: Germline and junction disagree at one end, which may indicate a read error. The CDR3 DNA reads TGTGCCAGCAGCTTACTAGGGGCAGACACGCAGTATTTT. This translates into CASSLLGADTQYF. The rearrangement uses TRBV11-3 and TRBJ2-3; a possible D gene is TRBD1 (5 bases). Germline assignment: CDR1 SGHNT and CDR2 YENEEA. This CDR3 is 13 amino acids long.

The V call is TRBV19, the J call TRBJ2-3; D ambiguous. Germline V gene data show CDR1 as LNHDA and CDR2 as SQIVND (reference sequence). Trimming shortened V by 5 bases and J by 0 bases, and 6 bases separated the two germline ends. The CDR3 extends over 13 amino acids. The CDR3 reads CASSAYSTDTQYF. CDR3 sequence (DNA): TGTGCCAGTAGTGCTTACAGCACAGATACGCAGTATTTT.

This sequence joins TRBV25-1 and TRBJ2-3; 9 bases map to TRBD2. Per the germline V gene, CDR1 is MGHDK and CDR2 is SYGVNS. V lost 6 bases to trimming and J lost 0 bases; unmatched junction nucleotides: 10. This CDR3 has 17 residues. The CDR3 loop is CASSRLGSGGSTDTQYF. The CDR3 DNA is TGTGCCAGCAGCCGACTTGGTAGCGGGGGTAGCACAGATACGCAGTATTTT.

CDR3 sequence (DNA): TGTGCCAGCAGCGCCGTGGGACAGGGGTACACCGGGGAGCTGTTTTTT. Translating it yields CASSAVGQGYTGELFF. The chain carries TRBV9 and TRBJ2-2; TRBD1 matches 10 bases. The germline CDR1 and CDR2 sequences are SGDLS and YYNGEE. The CDR3 is 16 amino acids. Trimming cost V 3 bases and J 3 bases; bases outside gene matches: 5.

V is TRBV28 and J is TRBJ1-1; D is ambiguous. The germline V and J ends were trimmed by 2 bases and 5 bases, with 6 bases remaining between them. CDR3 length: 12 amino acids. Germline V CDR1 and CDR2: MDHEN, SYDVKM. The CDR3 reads CASSLGRTEAFF. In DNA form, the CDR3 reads TGTGCCAGCAGTTTAGGGAGGACTGAAGCTTTCTTT.

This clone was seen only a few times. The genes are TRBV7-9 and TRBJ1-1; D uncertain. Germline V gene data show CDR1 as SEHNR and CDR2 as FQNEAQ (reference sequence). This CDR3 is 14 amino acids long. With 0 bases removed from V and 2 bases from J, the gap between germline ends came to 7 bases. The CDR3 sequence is CASSLARGNTEAFF. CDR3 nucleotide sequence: TGTGCCAGCAGCTTAGCCCGGGGAAACACTGAAGCTTTCTTT.

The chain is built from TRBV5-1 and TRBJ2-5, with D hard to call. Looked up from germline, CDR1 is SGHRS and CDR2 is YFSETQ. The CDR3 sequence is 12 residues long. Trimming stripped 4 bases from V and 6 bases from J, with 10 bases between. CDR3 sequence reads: CASSENPKTQYF. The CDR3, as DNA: TGCGCCAGCAGCGAGAACCCGAAGACCCAGTACTTC.

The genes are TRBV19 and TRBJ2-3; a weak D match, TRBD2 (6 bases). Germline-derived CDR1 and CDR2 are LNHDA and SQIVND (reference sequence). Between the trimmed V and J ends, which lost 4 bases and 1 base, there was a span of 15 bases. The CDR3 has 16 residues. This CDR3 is CASSRGPGVGTDTQYF. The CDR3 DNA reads TGTGCCAGTAGTAGAGGGCCGGGGGTTGGCACAGATACGCAGTATTTT.

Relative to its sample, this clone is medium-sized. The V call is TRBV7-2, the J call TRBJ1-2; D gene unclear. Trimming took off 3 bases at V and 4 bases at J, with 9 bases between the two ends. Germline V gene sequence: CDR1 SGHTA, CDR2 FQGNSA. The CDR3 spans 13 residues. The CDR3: CASSFKGSYGYTF. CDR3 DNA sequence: TGTGCCAGCAGCTTCAAGGGAAGCTATGGCTACACCTTC.

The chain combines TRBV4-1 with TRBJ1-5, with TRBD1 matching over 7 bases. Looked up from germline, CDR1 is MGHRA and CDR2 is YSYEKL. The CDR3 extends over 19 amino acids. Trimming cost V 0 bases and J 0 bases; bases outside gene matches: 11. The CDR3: CASSQEYGRGVYSNQPQHF. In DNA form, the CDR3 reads TGCGCCAGCAGCCAAGAGTACGGCAGGGGGGTTTATAGCAATCAGCCCCAGCATTTT.

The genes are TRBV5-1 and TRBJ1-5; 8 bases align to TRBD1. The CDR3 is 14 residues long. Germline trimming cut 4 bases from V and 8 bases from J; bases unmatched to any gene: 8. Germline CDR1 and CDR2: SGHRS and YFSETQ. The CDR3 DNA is TGCGCCAGCAGCCCCGGGACAGGAGGTGAGCCCCAGCATTTT. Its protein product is CASSPGTGGEPQHF.

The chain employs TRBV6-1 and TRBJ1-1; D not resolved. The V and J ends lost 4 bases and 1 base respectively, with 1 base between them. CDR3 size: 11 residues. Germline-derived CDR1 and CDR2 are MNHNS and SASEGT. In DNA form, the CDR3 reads TGTGCCAGCAGTGGGAACACTGAAGCTTTCTTT. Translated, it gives CASSGNTEAFF.

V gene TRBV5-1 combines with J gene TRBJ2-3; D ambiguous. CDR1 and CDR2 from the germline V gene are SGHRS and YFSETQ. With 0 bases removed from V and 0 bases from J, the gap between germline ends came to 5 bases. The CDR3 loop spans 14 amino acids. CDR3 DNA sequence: TGCGCCAGCAGCTTGGGTACTAGCACAGATACGCAGTATTTT. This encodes CASSLGTSTDTQYF.

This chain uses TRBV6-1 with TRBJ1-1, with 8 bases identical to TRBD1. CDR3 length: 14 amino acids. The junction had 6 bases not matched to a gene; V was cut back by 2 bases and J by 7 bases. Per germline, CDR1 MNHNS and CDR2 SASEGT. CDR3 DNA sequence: TGTGCCAGCAGTGAAAACAGGGGGTTGGGTGAAGCTTTCTTT. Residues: CASSENRGLGEAFF.

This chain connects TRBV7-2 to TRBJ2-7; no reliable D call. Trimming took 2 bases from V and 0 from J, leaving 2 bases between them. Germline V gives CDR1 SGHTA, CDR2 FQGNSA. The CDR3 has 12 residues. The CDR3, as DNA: TGTGCCAGCAGCTTAATCTCCTACGAGCAGTACTTC. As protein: CASSLISYEQYF. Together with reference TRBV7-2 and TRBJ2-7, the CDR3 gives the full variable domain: GAGVSQSPSNKVTEKGKDVELRCDPISGHTALYWYRQSLGQGLEFLIYFQGNSAPDKSGLPSDRFSAERTGGSVSTLTIQRTQQEDSAVYLCASSLISYEQYFGPGTRLTVT.

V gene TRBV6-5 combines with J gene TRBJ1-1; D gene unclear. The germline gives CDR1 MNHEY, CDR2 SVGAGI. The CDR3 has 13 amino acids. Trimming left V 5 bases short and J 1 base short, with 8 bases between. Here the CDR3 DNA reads TGTGCCAGCAGTAGCGTGGGGAACACTGAAGCTTTCTTT. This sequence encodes CASSSVGNTEAFF.

The CDR3 DNA reads TGTGCCAGCAGCTTAGGATCGGTCAATCAGCCCCAGCATTTT. Its protein is CASSLGSVNQPQHF. This chain connects TRBV7-8 to TRBJ1-5; D not resolved. Germline lookup yields CDR1 SGHVS and CDR2 FQNEAQ. Trimming shortened V by 1 base and J by 3 bases, and 7 bases separated the two germline ends. The CDR3 runs 14 residues.

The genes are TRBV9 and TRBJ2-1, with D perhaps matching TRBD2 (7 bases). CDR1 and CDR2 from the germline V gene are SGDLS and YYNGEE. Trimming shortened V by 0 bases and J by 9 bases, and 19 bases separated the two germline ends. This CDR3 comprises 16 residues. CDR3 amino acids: CASSVALGGALSEQFF. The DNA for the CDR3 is TGTGCCAGCAGCGTAGCTTTGGGGGGGGCTTTGAGTGAGCAGTTCTTC.

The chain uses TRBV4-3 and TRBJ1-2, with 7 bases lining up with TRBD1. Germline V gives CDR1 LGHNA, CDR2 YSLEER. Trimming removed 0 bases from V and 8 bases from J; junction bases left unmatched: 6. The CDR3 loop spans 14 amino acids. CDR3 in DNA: TGCGCCAGCAGCCAAGATATAGACAGGGAAGGCTACACCTTC. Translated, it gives CASSQDIDREGYTF.